This entry lists 31 T cell receptor beta chains sequenced from one sample in a study of breast tumors, draining lymph nodes, adjacent tissues. Using its own MiXCR run on the multiplex PCR reads, TCRdb lists one record per CDR3 protein. Seen here are about 230,000 distinct CDR3 sequences, roughly 32% observed once, and the top ten hold 1.2% to 1.5%. Breast cancer patients provided tissue from their axillary draining lymph nodes. What was sequenced was axillary lymph node tissue. These receptors came from a female donor with breast cancer. Some clones in this sample may be carry-over from other donors' samples.

This clonotype was counted many times. The genes are TRBV7-2 and TRBJ1-6; TRBD1 matches 10 bases. This CDR3 has 15 amino acids. V gave up 6 bases and J gave up 7 bases; unmatched junction bases: 6. CDR1 is SGHTA, CDR2 FQGNSA, per germline. This chain's CDR3 is CASSLDRGSNSPLHF. CDR3 nucleotides: TGTGCCAGCAGTCTGGACAGGGGGTCAAATTCACCCCTCCACTTT.

The chain joins TRBV5-1 to TRBJ2-6; D is unclear. The CDR3 is made up of 13 amino acids. Germline V lookup: CDR1 SGHRS, CDR2 YFSETQ. With 2 bases removed from V and 4 bases from J, the gap between germline ends came to 4 bases. The CDR3 reads CASSFAGANVLTF. The CDR3, as DNA: TGCGCCAGCAGCTTCGCGGGGGCCAACGTCCTGACTTTC.

Ten or more counts support this clonotype. This chain links TRBV3-1 with TRBJ2-1, with 14 bases fitting TRBD2. V trimming: 6 bases; J trimming: 12 bases; junction bases outside the gene matches: 4. The germline V gene has CDR1 LGHDT and CDR2 YNNKEL (reference sequence). The CDR3 extends over 13 amino acids. Here the CDR3 DNA reads TGTGCCAGCAGGACTAGCGGGAGGGCGGGGCAGTTCTTC. Translating it yields CASRTSGRAGQFF.

The chain couples TRBV15 to TRBJ2-1; 12 positions match TRBD2. Germline V gene data show CDR1 as LNHNV and CDR2 as YYDKDF (reference sequence). The CDR3 loop spans 18 amino acids. The ends lost 6 bases at V and 7 bases at J; junction bases unmatched: 16. The CDR3 reads CATREGLAGSLLGNEQFF. Written as DNA, the CDR3 is TGTGCCACCAGAGAGGGACTAGCGGGCTCCCTTTTGGGAAATGAGCAGTTCTTC.

This clonotype has a count of ten or more. The chain links TRBV24-1 to TRBJ2-3, with TRBD1 as a possible D gene (6 bases). Between the trimmed V and J ends, which lost 4 bases and 5 bases, there was a span of 12 bases. This CDR3 contains 14 residues. The germline V gene encodes CDR1 KGHDR and CDR2 SFDVKD. CDR3 residues: CATSESRGKDTQYF. The CDR3 nucleotides read TGTGCCACCAGTGAGAGTAGGGGGAAAGATACGCAGTATTTT.

The V and J genes are TRBV6-1 and TRBJ2-3; 10 bases match TRBD2. With 6 bases clipped from V and 6 bases from J, the junction kept 15 bases outside the gene matches. The CDR3 loop spans 17 amino acids. The germline gives CDR1 MNHNS, CDR2 SASEGT. CDR3 sequence (DNA): TGTGCCAGCAGCCGATCCGTAGCGGGAGGTGTGGAGGATACGCAGTATTTT. Translating gives CASSRSVAGGVEDTQYF.

V usage is TRBV7-2 and J usage is TRBJ2-5; TRBD2 agrees at 13 bases. CDR3 size: 18 residues. J was trimmed by 2 bases and V by 5 bases; bases with no gene match: 11. CDR1 is SGHTA and CDR2 is FQGNSA in the germline V gene. CDR3: CASSLGLAGIGRQETQYF. CDR3 DNA sequence: TGTGCCAGCAGCCTGGGACTAGCGGGAATAGGGAGGCAAGAGACCCAGTACTTC.

This clonotype was detected many times. The chain joins TRBV7-9 to TRBJ2-1; 8 bases are a match to TRBD2. Trimming took 5 bases from V and 8 from J; bases not matched to a gene: 11. Germline-derived CDR1 and CDR2 are SEHNR and FQNEAQ (reference sequence). The CDR3 sequence is 15 residues long. The CDR3 reads CASSTLGSGSDEQFF. The CDR3 DNA reads TGTGCCAGCAGCACCCTCGGAAGCGGGAGCGATGAGCAGTTCTTC. The full variable domain, its missing parts supplied by reference TRBV7-9 and TRBJ2-1, is DTGVSQNPRHKITKRGQNVTFRCDPISEHNRLYWYRQTLGQGPEFLTYFQNEAQLEKSRLLSDRFSAERPKGSFSTLEIQRTEQGDSAMYLCASSTLGSGSDEQFFGPGTRLTVL.

This clonotype was observed at least ten times. A read error may be the cause here, since a much bigger clone is one base away. It is likely a read error, because the conserved phenylalanine at the end of the CDR3 is missing. This rearrangement joins TRBV20-1 to TRBJ2-5; D is unresolved. The germline V gene has CDR1 DFQATT and CDR2 SNEGSKA (reference sequence). The CDR3 is made up of 10 amino acids. V was trimmed by 3 bases and J by 10 bases, leaving 9 bases between them. Here the CDR3 DNA reads TGCAGTGCTAGCAGAGTTTTCCAGTACTCC. This encodes CSASRVFQYS.

As regards this clonotype: Since a much larger clone is just one base distant, this may be a read error. This chain joins TRBV12-3 or TRBV12-4 and TRBJ2-2; D is perhaps TRBD1 (6 bases). CDR3 length equals 14 residues. Trimming shortened V by 6 bases and J by 4 bases, and 12 bases separated the two germline ends. The CDR3 bases are TGTGCCAGCAGCCACAACAGGGCCACCGGGGAGCTGTTTTTT. It translates to CASSHNRATGELFF.

This clonotype was seen many times. The rearrangement links TRBV18 to TRBJ1-4, with D hard to call. Germline V gene data show CDR1 as KGHSH and CDR2 as LQKENI. V gave up 2 bases and J gave up 0 bases, with 13 bases separating them. The CDR3 has 17 residues. This CDR3 reads CASSPYKPRTTNEKLFF. DNA for the CDR3: TGTGCCAGCTCACCATACAAGCCGCGAACAACTAATGAAAAACTGTTTTTT.

The table lists this clonotype with a few counts. The rearrangement links TRBV6-6 to TRBJ1-2; no definite D call. The germline V gene encodes CDR1 MNHNY and CDR2 SVGAGI (reference sequence). CDR3 size: 13 residues. V lost 0 bases and J 8 bases, leaving 10 bases between the germline ends. The CDR3 region is CASSYSRDGGYTF. CDR3 DNA: TGTGCCAGCAGTTACTCCCGGGATGGGGGCTACACCTTC.

This sequence joins TRBV12-3 or TRBV12-4 and TRBJ1-1; 7 bases are a match to TRBD1. The CDR3 has 13 amino acids. Unmatched junction bases numbered 8, after V lost 6 bases and J lost 7 bases. The CDR3 DNA reads TGTGCCAGCAGAATCGACAGGGTGCTTGAAGCTTTCTTT. Its protein is CASRIDRVLEAFF.

The V call is TRBV7-9, the J call TRBJ1-3, with no clear D. Trimming shortened V by 3 bases and J by 4 bases, and 10 bases separated the two germline ends. This CDR3 contains 14 residues. Germline CDR1 SEHNR, CDR2 FQNEAQ (reference sequence). This chain's CDR3 is CASSFSTEGNTIYF. The CDR3 nucleotides are TGTGCCAGCAGCTTCAGCACAGAGGGAAACACCATATATTTT.

This clonotype was counted many times. J is TRBJ2-5 and V is TRBV5-1; 11 nucleotides line up with TRBD2. The CDR3 is 16 residues long. Germline loops: CDR1 SGHRS, CDR2 YFSETQ. V lost 0 bases, J lost 5 bases, and 6 bases stayed unmatched. The CDR3, as DNA: TGCGCCAGCAGCTTGGGACTAGCGGGATGGGGGGAGACCCAGTACTTC. Its translation is CASSLGLAGWGETQYF.

This clonotype appeared a few times. The rearrangement links TRBV6-2 or TRBV6-3 to TRBJ2-7, with D perhaps matching TRBD2 (6 bases). CDR1 and CDR2 from the germline V gene are MNHEY and SVGEGT. The CDR3 has 16 amino acids. The V end was cut by 5 bases, the J end by 3 bases, with 20 bases between. CDR3 residues: CASSHPPGVAVYEQYF. The DNA of the CDR3 is TGTGCCAGCAGTCACCCCCCCGGAGTAGCGGTCTACGAGCAGTACTTC.

This clonotype occurred many times. The chain has TRBV6-2 or TRBV6-3 and TRBJ1-5; D is undetermined. CDR3 length: 13 amino acids. The ends were cut back, 1 base at V and 4 bases at J, with 5 bases in the middle. Germline CDR1 reads MNHEY; CDR2 reads SVGEGT. The CDR3: CASSYYGNQPQHF. For the CDR3, the DNA is TGTGCCAGCAGTTACTACGGGAATCAGCCCCAGCATTTT.

In this sample, this clonotype turned up many times. This chain uses TRBV4-3 with TRBJ2-3; TRBD2 aligns across 9 bases. This CDR3 is built from 16 residues. The V gene's germline CDR1 is LGHNA and CDR2 YSLEER. Trimming cost V 4 bases and J 1 base; bases outside gene matches: 6. The CDR3 DNA follows: TGCGCCAGCAGCCCGTCTATAGCGGGGGGCACAGATACGCAGTATTTT. Translated, it gives CASSPSIAGGTDTQYF.

Many counts were recorded for this clonotype. V usage is TRBV4-3 and J usage is TRBJ2-2, with 11 bases matching TRBD1. The V segment lost 5 bases and the J segment 7 bases; nucleotides outside the gene matches: 6. CDR1 LGHNA and CDR2 YSLEER come from the germline V gene. This CDR3 has 15 residues. The CDR3 DNA reads as TGCGCCAGCAGCAAGGACAGGGGGCGGAACGGGGAGCTGTTTTTT. Protein sequence: CASSKDRGRNGELFF.

This clonotype was counted many times. This chain uses TRBV6-5 with TRBJ1-2; 7 bases map to TRBD1. This CDR3 is built from 16 residues. V lost 5 bases, J lost 4 bases, and 13 bases stayed unmatched. Per germline, CDR1 MNHEY and CDR2 SVGAGI. CDR3 sequence (DNA): TGTGCCAGCAGTAATTCCGGGACAGAAAGTCTCTATGGCTACACCTTC. Translated, it gives CASSNSGTESLYGYTF.

The chain recombines TRBV18 with TRBJ2-7; 14 bases map to TRBD2. The germline CDR1 and CDR2 sequences are KGHSH and LQKENI. Trimming at V came to 4 bases and at J to 5 bases, leaving 7 bases not matched to a gene. The length of the CDR3 is 16 residues. In nucleotides, the CDR3 is TGTGCCAGCTCACGGGCAGGGACTAGCGGGAGACACGAGCAGTACTTC. Amino acid sequence: CASSRAGTSGRHEQYF.

In regard to this clonotype: With a much larger clone just one base away, this may be a read error. V and J are TRBV6-5 and TRBJ2-7; D ambiguous. Trimming removed 4 bases at V and 3 bases at J, with 19 bases between. Per the germline V gene, CDR1 is MNHEY and CDR2 is SVGAGI. The CDR3 is 16 amino acids. The CDR3, as DNA: TGTGCCAGCAGTTGCTCGTTACGGCCGAGCGTCTACGAGCAGTACTTC. Its translation is CASSCSLRPSVYEQYF.

Concerning this clonotype itself: The final CDR3 position lacks the conserved phenylalanine or tryptophan, pointing to a likely read error. It is unclear where the CDR3 begins or ends on the DNA, so no DNA is shown, and the CDR3 is as TCRdb lists it. The chain is built from TRBV12-3 or TRBV12-4 and TRBJ2-5; whether TRBD1, the table's D call, matches the DNA was not checked. The CDR3 is 12 amino acids in total, end residues counted. CDR3 region: CASRTDQETQDC.

The chain is built from TRBV5-1 and TRBJ1-2; 8 bases align to TRBD1. After removal of 4 bases from V and 3 bases from J, the junction contained 8 bases not matched to a gene. Per the germline V gene, CDR1 is SGHRS and CDR2 is YFSETQ. The CDR3 extends over 15 amino acids. CDR3 sequence (DNA): TGCGCCAGCAGCGCCTCGGCAGGGGGCCACTATGGCTACACCTTC. Its protein product is CASSASAGGHYGYTF. The full variable domain, its missing parts supplied by reference TRBV5-1 and TRBJ1-2, is KAGVTQTPRYLIKTRGQQVTLSCSPISGHRSVSWYQQTPGQGLQFLFEYFSETQRNKGNFPGRFSGRQFSNSRSEMNVSTLELGDSALYLCASSASAGGHYGYTFGSGTRLTVV.

The CDR3 protein is CASIGSKGTDTQYF. For the CDR3, the DNA is TGTGCCAGCATTGGGTCTAAAGGCACAGATACGCAGTATTTT. The chain uses TRBV2 and TRBJ2-3; no reliable D call. Trimming left V 7 bases short and J 1 base short, with 12 bases between. Germline V lookup: CDR1 SNHLY, CDR2 FYNNEI. The CDR3 length is 14 residues.

This clonotype was observed at least ten times. This rearrangement joins TRBV7-6 to TRBJ2-1; D may be TRBD1 or TRBD2 (6 bases each). Germline CDR1 and CDR2: SGHVS and FNYEAQ. The V and J ends lost 1 base and 8 bases respectively, with 18 bases between them. The CDR3 runs 16 residues. CDR3 nucleotide sequence: TGTGCCAGCAGCTTAGTATCTGGGGGCTGGGGGGATGAGCAGTTCTTC. Protein product: CASSLVSGGWGDEQFF.

This clonotype occurred many times. This chain joins TRBV5-1 and TRBJ2-1; tentative D call: TRBD1 (5 bases). V was trimmed by 4 bases and J by 5 bases, leaving 13 bases between them. This CDR3 comprises 14 residues. Germline V gene data show CDR1 as SGHRS and CDR2 as YFSETQ. The CDR3 spells CASSPPTAHNEQFF. CDR3 DNA sequence: TGCGCCAGCAGCCCTCCGACAGCCCACAATGAGCAGTTCTTC. The complete variable domain, with remaining parts taken from reference TRBV5-1 and TRBJ2-1, reads KAGVTQTPRYLIKTRGQQVTLSCSPISGHRSVSWYQQTPGQGLQFLFEYFSETQRNKGNFPGRFSGRQFSNSRSEMNVSTLELGDSALYLCASSPPTAHNEQFFGPGTRLTVL.

This clonotype showed up many times. The chain couples TRBV7-3 to TRBJ2-7, with 7 bases fitting TRBD2. The germline V gene has CDR1 SGHTA and CDR2 FQGTGA. V was clipped by 3 bases and J by 3 bases; unmatched bases: 2. The CDR3 sequence is 13 residues long. The CDR3 protein is CASSLQRGYEQYF. The DNA of the CDR3 is TGTGCCAGCAGCTTGCAGCGGGGCTACGAGCAGTACTTC.

The rearrangement joins TRBV3-1 to TRBJ2-7; the match to TRBD1 covers 9 bases. The CDR3 spans 12 residues. CDR1 and CDR2 from the germline V gene are LGHDT and YNNKEL (reference sequence). V lost 5 bases to trimming and J lost 6 bases; unmatched junction nucleotides: 2. The CDR3 DNA follows: TGTGCCAGCAGCAAGACAGGGGGCGAGCAGTACTTC. Protein sequence: CASSKTGGEQYF.

For this clonotype: Its ends do not fully match the called genes, so a read error is possible. The chain carries TRBV5-1 and TRBJ2-5; no clear D. The germline CDR1 and CDR2 sequences are SGHRS and YFSETQ. This CDR3 region has 14 residues. The CDR3 protein is CASSLMAEQDTQYF. In nucleotides, the CDR3 is TGCGCCAGCAGCTTGATGGCGGAACAAGACACCCAGTACTTC.

This clonotype was seen at least ten times. The chain uses TRBV30 and TRBJ2-7; 8 bases map to TRBD1. CDR3 size: 12 residues. Germline CDR1 GTSNPN, CDR2 SVGIG (reference sequence). The J segment lost 6 bases and the V segment lost 3 bases, leaving 4 bases of the junction unmatched. The CDR3 coding sequence is TGTGCCTGGAGACAGGGGGTTGGCGAGCAGTACTTC. Translated: CAWRQGVGEQYF. The full variable domain, completed using reference TRBV30 and TRBJ2-7, is SQTIHQWPATLVQPVGSPLSLECTVEGTSNPNLYWYRQAAGRGLQLLFYSVGIGQISSEVPQNLSASRPQDRQFILSSKKLLLSDSGFYLCAWRQGVGEQYFGPGTRLTVT.